Following are 26 T cell receptor beta chains from one sample sequenced in a study of T cell repertoires in cytomegalovirus infection. One entry per CDR3 protein results from TCRdb running MiXCR on the reads. There are more than 85,000 distinct CDR3 sequences in the sample; 15% to 20% occur only once, and 6.5% to 9.5% lies in the top ten. The sample consisted of PBMCs. The receptors were sampled from a human donor in good health (CMV status not recorded). Some clones in this sample may be carry-over from other donors' samples.

This clonotype has only a few counts. The gene calls are TRBV20-1 and TRBJ1-1; TRBD1 is a possible D gene (5 bases). Trimming took off 1 base at V and 0 bases at J, with 18 bases between the two ends. The CDR3 consists of 17 residues. CDR1 and CDR2 from the germline V gene are DFQATT and SNEGSKA (reference sequence). This chain's CDR3 is CSARVPSAGTMNTEAFF. Written as DNA, the CDR3 is TGCAGTGCTAGAGTACCTTCGGCAGGGACCATGAACACTGAAGCTTTCTTT.

This clonotype was observed many times. The chain carries TRBV2 and TRBJ2-5, with 9 bases matching TRBD2. Germline V lookup: CDR1 SNHLY, CDR2 FYNNEI. V lost 0 bases and J lost 4; bases outside the gene matches: 9. CDR3 length: 17 residues. The CDR3 loop is CASSEAAAFSGGETQYF. The CDR3 nucleotides are TGTGCCAGCAGTGAAGCTGCGGCCTTTAGCGGGGGAGAGACCCAGTACTTC.

This clonotype was found many times. The chain recombines TRBV7-3 with TRBJ1-1; no firm D call. The V end was cut by 6 bases, the J end by 3 bases, with 11 bases between. CDR1 SGHTA and CDR2 FQGTGA come from the germline V gene. The length of the CDR3 is 13 residues. The CDR3: CASSKVRDTEAFF. As DNA, the CDR3 is TGTGCCAGCAGTAAGGTGAGGGACACTGAAGCTTTCTTT.

At least ten counts were recorded for this clonotype. Here the CDR3 reads CATSDQRTYPYEQYF. The CDR3 DNA reads TGTGCCACCAGTGATCAGCGGACTTACCCCTACGAGCAGTACTTC. V is TRBV24-1 and J is TRBJ2-7, with D perhaps TRBD2 (5 bases). Germline lookup yields CDR1 KGHDR and CDR2 SFDVKD. CDR3 length: 15 amino acids. Trimming cost V 3 bases and J 2 bases, with 13 bases left between them.

The table lists this clonotype with many counts. The rearrangement joins TRBV12-3 or TRBV12-4 to TRBJ1-5, with a weak D call TRBD1 (6 bases). There are 14 residues in the CDR3. V dropped 3 bases and J dropped 3 bases, with 9 bases sitting between them. This chain's CDR3 is CASSFTGTNQPQHF. CDR3 bases: TGTGCCAGCAGTTTCACAGGGACCAATCAGCCCCAGCATTTT.

In this sample, this clonotype turned up a few times. V is TRBV19 and J is TRBJ1-2; TRBD1 matches at 8 bases. The CDR3 covers 15 residues. Trimming removed 6 bases from V and 5 bases from J; junction bases left unmatched: 11. Germline V CDR1 and CDR2: LNHDA, SQIVND (reference sequence). CDR3: CASSGAAGGAYGYTF. The CDR3 nucleotides are TGTGCCAGTAGCGGGGCCGCAGGGGGCGCATATGGCTACACCTTC.

To note about this clonotype: A much more abundant neighbour one base away suggests this may be a read error. The chain recombines TRBV7-6 with TRBJ2-1; D may be TRBD2 (7 bases). Germline V gene sequence: CDR1 SGHVS, CDR2 FNYEAQ. V lost 2 bases and J 3 bases, leaving 11 bases between the germline ends. This CDR3 spans 15 amino acids. Written as DNA, the CDR3 is TGTGCCAGCAGCTTAATGAGGGGGGGCTACAATGAGCAGTTCTTC. Its protein product is CASSLMRGGYNEQFF.

There are many counts of this clonotype. V usage is TRBV7-2 and J usage is TRBJ2-1, with 8 bases aligning to TRBD2. After removal of 5 bases from V and 8 bases from J, the junction contained 17 bases not matched to a gene. The CDR3 has 17 residues. Germline V gives CDR1 SGHTA, CDR2 FQGNSA. The CDR3 DNA reads as TGTGCCAGCAGCCCATATCCCCGGGGGGGGTCCCGGCATGAGCAGTTCTTC. Translating gives CASSPYPRGGSRHEQFF.

This clonotype has more than one count but fewer than ten. V and J are TRBV30 and TRBJ1-6; D is uncertain. Per germline, CDR1 GTSNPN and CDR2 SVGIG (reference sequence). The V gene lost 5 bases and the J gene lost 12 bases, with 20 bases spanning the gap. This CDR3 region has 14 residues. CDR3 residues: CAWGLGQVLGPLHF. The CDR3 DNA is TGTGCCTGGGGCCTCGGGCAGGTCCTAGGACCCCTCCACTTT. Based on the CDR3 plus reference TRBV30 and TRBJ1-6, the full variable domain is SQTIHQWPATLVQPVGSPLSLECTVEGTSNPNLYWYRQAAGRGLQLLFYSVGIGQISSEVPQNLSASRPQDRQFILSSKKLLLSDSGFYLCAWGLGQVLGPLHFGNGTRLTVT.

This clonotype was observed a handful of times. The V call is TRBV2, the J call TRBJ2-2; 9 bases fit TRBD1. V shed 6 bases and J 0 bases; nucleotides not matched to a gene: 2. The CDR3 consists of 15 residues. CDR1 and CDR2 from the germline V gene are SNHLY and FYNNEI. The CDR3 loop reads CASRRTGANTGELFF. In nucleotides, the CDR3 is TGTGCCAGCAGGAGGACAGGGGCGAACACCGGGGAGCTGTTTTTT.

On this clonotype: This may be a read error, as it is one base from a much larger clone. The rearrangement joins TRBV27 to TRBJ2-1; TRBD2 aligns across 12 bases. Germline CDR1 is MNHEY and CDR2 is SMNVEV (reference sequence). V lost 2 bases and J lost 8; bases outside the gene matches: 7. The CDR3 runs 16 residues. The CDR3 is CASSLVRLAGGHEQFF. DNA for the CDR3: TGTGCCAGCAGTTTAGTCAGGCTAGCGGGGGGGCATGAGCAGTTCTTC.

Ten or more counts support this clonotype. V is TRBV7-2 and J is TRBJ2-1, with D possibly being TRBD1 or TRBD2 (5 bases each). V was shortened by 5 bases and J by 3 bases, with 17 bases between the two germline ends. The CDR3 spans 16 residues. Germline CDR1 is SGHTA and CDR2 is FQGNSA. The CDR3 region is CASSEEGTDIYNEQFF. CDR3 DNA: TGTGCCAGCAGCGAAGAGGGGACGGACATCTACAATGAGCAGTTCTTC.

This clonotype was seen at least ten times. This chain joins TRBV11-3 and TRBJ2-3; D call uncertain. Germline V gene lookup returns CDR1 SGHNT and CDR2 YENEEA. The V gene lost 5 bases and the J gene lost 2 bases, with 8 bases spanning the gap. This CDR3 is 13 amino acids long. CDR3 protein: CASSSSNTDTQYF. Written as DNA, the CDR3 is TGTGCCAGCAGCAGCTCCAACACAGATACGCAGTATTTT.

The J gene is TRBJ2-3, the V gene TRBV15, with D possibly being TRBD2 (7 bases). Trimming stripped 4 bases from V and 2 bases from J, with 19 bases between. The CDR3 contains 17 residues. In germline, CDR1 is LNHNV, CDR2 YYDKDF (reference sequence). The CDR3 DNA reads as TGTGCCACCAGCATCCCCAGGGGAGCGGGGAACACAGATACGCAGTATTTT. Encoded protein: CATSIPRGAGNTDTQYF. Combining the CDR3 with reference TRBV15 and TRBJ2-3 gives the whole variable domain DAMVIQNPRYQVTQFGKPVTLSCSQTLNHNVMYWYQQKSSQAPKLLFHYYDKDFNNEADTPDNFQSRRPNTSFCFLDIRSPGLGDTAMYLCATSIPRGAGNTDTQYFGPGTRLTVL.

This clonotype was seen more than once but under ten times. V usage is TRBV7-2 and J usage is TRBJ1-4; the D gene is possibly TRBD1 (6 bases). Germline V lookup: CDR1 SGHTA, CDR2 FQGNSA. The CDR3 contains 15 residues. Trimming removed 2 bases from V and 8 bases from J, with 15 bases in between. The CDR3 here is CASSLTGRMGEKLFF. CDR3 DNA sequence: TGTGCCAGCAGCTTAACAGGGAGGATGGGGGAAAAACTGTTTTTT. The whole variable domain, remainder taken from reference TRBV7-2 and TRBJ1-4, is GAGVSQSPSNKVTEKGKDVELRCDPISGHTALYWYRQSLGQGLEFLIYFQGNSAPDKSGLPSDRFSAERTGGSVSTLTIQRTQQEDSAVYLCASSLTGRMGEKLFFGSGTQLSVL.

With regard to this clonotype: The junction departs from germline at one end; a sequencing error may be responsible. The gene calls are TRBV14 and TRBJ2-3; possibly TRBD2 for D (5 bases). Germline assignment: CDR1 SGHDN and CDR2 FVKESK. The CDR3 has 13 residues. CDR3 residues: CASSQNLADTHYF. CDR3 bases: TGTGCCAGCAGCCAAAATCTAGCAGATACGCATTATTTT.

This clonotype has at least ten counts. The V and J genes are TRBV7-2 and TRBJ1-2, with D unclear. V was shortened by 2 bases and J by 14 bases, with 15 bases between the two germline ends. There are 12 residues in the CDR3. Germline loops: CDR1 SGHTA, CDR2 FQGNSA. The CDR3 nucleotides read TGTGCCAGCAGCTTAATTTCTCAGAGTTATACCTTC. As protein: CASSLISQSYTF.

This clonotype was counted at least ten times. The chain couples TRBV7-2 to TRBJ1-1; D is unresolved. Per the germline V gene, CDR1 is SGHTA and CDR2 is FQGNSA. The V gene lost 0 bases and the J gene lost 11 bases, with 13 bases spanning the gap. The CDR3 is made up of 13 amino acids. As DNA, the CDR3 is TGTGCCAGCAGCTTAGCCGGATCGGTACAGGCTTTCTTT. This codes for CASSLAGSVQAFF.

A note on this clonotype: A much more abundant neighbour one base away suggests this may be a read error. The genes are TRBV11-2 and TRBJ2-5, with D perhaps matching TRBD2 (5 bases). This CDR3 comprises 13 residues. V lost 5 bases and J 5 bases, leaving 12 bases between the germline ends. From germline, CDR1 is SGHAT and CDR2 FQNNGV. CDR3 region: CASSLEDSETQYF. CDR3 sequence (DNA): TGTGCCAGCAGCCTGGAGGACTCGGAGACCCAGTACTTC.

This chain joins TRBV7-8 and TRBJ1-4; tentative D call: TRBD1 (5 bases). Trimming removed 5 bases from V and 7 bases from J, with 17 bases in between. Germline V gives CDR1 SGHVS, CDR2 FQNEAQ. The CDR3 is 15 amino acids. The CDR3 coding sequence is TGTGCCAGCAGCCAAATGACCGGGGGTCGTGAAAAACTGTTTTTT. Its translation: CASSQMTGGREKLFF.

Here the CDR3 reads CASTPQGGKLFF. The CDR3 bases are TGTGCCAGCACCCCTCAGGGGGGCAAACTGTTTTTT. V usage is TRBV28 and J usage is TRBJ1-4; TRBD1 aligns across 7 bases. CDR3 length: 12 residues. The germline CDR1 and CDR2 sequences are MDHEN and SYDVKM. V gave up 7 bases and J gave up 11 bases; unmatched junction bases: 7.

This rearrangement joins TRBV5-1 to TRBJ2-6; D unresolved. Trimming took off 0 bases at V and 2 bases at J, with 3 bases between the two ends. The CDR3 extends over 14 amino acids. The V gene's germline CDR1 is SGHRS and CDR2 YFSETQ. CDR3 amino acids: CASSLAPGANVLTF. CDR3 DNA sequence: TGCGCCAGCAGCTTGGCCCCTGGGGCCAACGTCCTGACTTTC.

This clonotype turned up a few times. The V gene is TRBV28, the J gene TRBJ2-3; 8 bases match TRBD2. The CDR3 consists of 14 residues. J was trimmed by 4 bases and V by 5 bases; bases with no gene match: 5. Germline V lookup: CDR1 MDHEN, CDR2 SYDVKM. The CDR3 region has the DNA TGTGCCAGCAGTCGGCGGGGGGTCTCAGATACGCAGTATTTT. It specifies CASSRRGVSDTQYF.

There are many counts of this clonotype. The CDR3 loop reads CSAREPGSETQYF. CDR3 nucleotides: TGCAGTGCTAGAGAGCCAGGATCGGAGACCCAGTACTTC. The rearrangement links TRBV20-1 to TRBJ2-5, with unresolved D. The germline CDR1 and CDR2 sequences are DFQATT and SNEGSKA (reference sequence). There are 13 residues in the CDR3. V lost 0 bases and J lost 5, with 10 bases in between.

Concerning this clonotype itself: The junction differs from germline at one of its ends, possibly a read error. The CDR3 protein is CASVREYRNAIYF. The DNA for the CDR3 is TGTGCCAGCGTAAGGGAATACCGAAACGCCATATATTTT. The chain employs TRBV2 and TRBJ1-3; D remains ambiguous. The V gene's germline CDR1 is SNHLY and CDR2 FYNNEI. This CDR3 comprises 13 residues.

In this sample, this clonotype turned up many times. The chain recombines TRBV12-3 or TRBV12-4 with TRBJ2-1, with 9 bases identical to TRBD1. V dropped 11 bases and J dropped 4; count of bases not matched to a gene: 12. This CDR3 is 15 amino acids long. DNA for the CDR3: TGTGCCTGCACTCCCGGGACAGGGCCATACAATGAGCAGTTCTTC. It specifies CACTPGTGPYNEQFF.